By its share, the clone carrying this TCR beta chain is medium-sized. The data belong to a study of immune characterization of retroperitoneal liposarcoma. Each CDR3 protein gets one entry after TCRdb re-called the PCR reads with MiXCR. Of about 3,000 distinct CDR3 sequences listed, around 50% are singletons. The CDR3 length is 15 residues. V lost 2 bases and J lost 7; bases outside the gene matches: 2. Germline V gene sequence: CDR1 MGHDK, CDR2 SYGVNS. The sample was tumor tissue. This sequence joins TRBV25-1 and TRBJ2-1; 13 nucleotides align to TRBD2. The TCR was taken from a male donor with retroperitoneal liposarcoma. CDR3 nucleotides: TGTGCCAGCAGTGAAGGGGGACTAGCGGGGAATGAGCAGTTCTTC. The encoded protein is CASSEGGLAGNEQFF.